One TCR beta chain is described in this entry. As yet, its antigen is unknown. Time point defined: blood at routine non-recurrence follow-up after resection. No cell sorting; template was whole RNA from tumor, lung tissue or PBMC. TCRdb recomputed calls from the 5' RACE reads with MiXCR, one row per CDR3 protein. Here the sample spans fewer than 100,000 distinct CDR3 sequences, approximately 19% being singletons. The source of the sample is a study of spatial heterogeneity in lung cancer. Overall study: Detection consistently yielded more beta chains than alpha chains. In raw reads, more than eight appearances on average were recorded for each unique TCR and UMI combination. General study results and limits: Tumor TCRs that were ubiquitous and expanded showed up in blood more at resection than follow-up.

Trimming stripped 6 bases from V and 8 bases from J, with 16 bases between. Germline V gene lookup returns CDR1 WNHNN and CDR2 SYGVQD (reference sequence). The CDR3 extends over 14 amino acids. The sequence was obtained from a male donor with early-stage non-small cell lung cancer. This chain uses TRBV10-1 with TRBJ1-4; a possible D gene is TRBD1 (5 bases). The sample was PBMCs, taken at follow-up. The CDR3 here is CASSPGGLGEKLFF. For the CDR3, the DNA is TGCGCCAGCAGCCCGGGGGGTCTGGGGGAAAAACTGTTTTTT.